This is a list of T cell receptor beta chains from one sample in a study of blood T cell repertoires in COVID-19. The repertoire was sequenced with immunoSEQ multiplex PCR; TCRdb's copy has only in-frame clones and lacks some. The profile shows roughly 300,000 clones, about 93% of them singletons. Sequencing was performed on PBMCs or T cells enriched from blood (not recorded which). These receptors came from a woman aged 25-40 years who had recovered from COVID-19. Each CDR3 is given with its conserved first and last residue. D genes are given only for firm matches. The size entry is marked missing in some rows and otherwise reads once, few, many or a size class.

j_gene: TRBJ2-1; d_gene: TRBD2; v_gene: TRBV29-1; abundance: .; CDR3aa: CSVEPREGVTVVNEQFF; CDR3nt: TGCAGCGTTGAACCGCGGGAGGGAGTCACAGTGGTAAATGAGCAGTTCTTC
j_gene: TRBJ1-5; d_gene: .; v_gene: TRBV5-1; abundance: few; CDR3aa: CASSLESGQQAQPQHF; CDR3nt: TGCGCCAGCAGCTTGGAATCGGGACAACAAGCTCAGCCCCAGCATTTT
j_gene: TRBJ2-7; d_gene: .; v_gene: TRBV9; abundance: .; CDR3aa: CASSLGPGELYEQYF; CDR3nt: TGTGCCAGCAGCCTCGGTCCAGGGGAATTGTACGAGCAGTACTTC
j_gene: TRBJ2-1; d_gene: .; v_gene: TRBV3-1/TRBV3-2; abundance: .; CDR3aa: CASSQERWNEQFF; CDR3nt: TGTGCCAGCAGCCAAGAACGGTGGAATGAGCAGTTCTTC
j_gene: TRBJ2-7; d_gene: .; v_gene: TRBV20-1; abundance: .; CDR3aa: CSAESNGEQYF; CDR3nt: TGCAGTGCTGAATCCAACGGGGAGCAGTACTTC
j_gene: TRBJ1-2; d_gene: TRBD1; v_gene: TRBV18; abundance: .; CDR3aa: CASSRTTGQGENYGYTF; CDR3nt: TGTGCCAGCTCACGAACCACGGGACAGGGCGAGAACTATGGCTACACCTTC
j_gene: TRBJ1-5; d_gene: TRBD1; v_gene: TRBV28; abundance: .; CDR3aa: CASSLRGQGNQPQHF; CDR3nt: TGTGCCAGCAGTTTACGGGGACAGGGCAATCAGCCCCAGCATTTT
j_gene: TRBJ1-2; d_gene: TRBD1; v_gene: TRBV10-3; abundance: .; CDR3aa: CAISQTGGYGYTF; CDR3nt: TGTGCCATCAGCCAGACAGGGGGCTATGGCTACACCTTC
j_gene: TRBJ2-1; d_gene: TRBD2; v_gene: TRBV25-1; abundance: .; CDR3aa: CATQLAGGPKGNEQFF; CDR3nt: TGTGCCACCCAACTAGCGGGAGGCCCCAAAGGCAATGAGCAGTTCTTC
j_gene: TRBJ2-3; d_gene: TRBD1; v_gene: TRBV30; abundance: .; CDR3aa: CAWDRGTDTQYF; CDR3nt: TGTGCCTGGGACAGGGGCACAGATACGCAGTATTTT
j_gene: TRBJ2-1; d_gene: TRBD2; v_gene: TRBV7-8; abundance: .; CDR3aa: CASSPLREGQNEQFF; CDR3nt: TGTGCCAGCAGCCCCCTACGGGAGGGCCAAAATGAGCAGTTCTTC
j_gene: TRBJ2-1; d_gene: TRBD1; v_gene: TRBV19; abundance: .; CDR3aa: CASGTGGNEQFF; CDR3nt: TGTGCCAGTGGGACAGGGGGAAATGAGCAGTTCTTC
j_gene: TRBJ2-5; d_gene: .; v_gene: TRBV6-5; abundance: .; CDR3aa: CASSSGLAFQETQYF; CDR3nt: TGTGCCAGCAGTTCGGGTCTGGCCTTCCAAGAGACCCAGTACTTC
j_gene: TRBJ2-7; d_gene: .; v_gene: TRBV11-2; abundance: .; CDR3aa: CASSPVLSTSKVTYEQYF; CDR3nt: TGTGCCAGCAGCCCAGTTCTATCGACTAGTAAAGTGACTTACGAGCAGTACTTC
j_gene: TRBJ2-3; d_gene: TRBD2; v_gene: TRBV3-1/TRBV3-2; abundance: .; CDR3aa: CASSLSPGLGWGTDTQYF; CDR3nt: TGTGCCAGCAGCCTTTCTCCGGGACTAGGGTGGGGCACAGATACGCAGTATTTT
j_gene: TRBJ1-2; d_gene: .; v_gene: TRBV2; abundance: few; CDR3aa: CASKRELSYTF; CDR3nt: TGTGCCAGCAAGAGGGAATTAAGCTACACCTTC
j_gene: TRBJ1-6; d_gene: .; v_gene: TRBV19; abundance: .; CDR3aa: CASSLPDSPLHF; CDR3nt: TGTGCCAGTAGTCTTCCGGATTCACCCCTCCACTTT
j_gene: TRBJ2-1; d_gene: TRBD2; v_gene: TRBV19; abundance: few; CDR3aa: CASSAGLAGPGYNEQFF; CDR3nt: TGTGCCAGTAGTGCGGGACTAGCGGGCCCGGGGTACAATGAGCAGTTCTTC
j_gene: TRBJ2-1; d_gene: .; v_gene: TRBV10-2; abundance: .; CDR3aa: CASSLGTPPRDEQFF; CDR3nt: TGCGCCAGCAGCCTCGGGACTCCTCCCAGGGATGAGCAGTTCTTC
j_gene: TRBJ2-5; d_gene: TRBD2; v_gene: TRBV7-9; abundance: .; CDR3aa: CASQSGRVMGETQYF; CDR3nt: TGTGCCAGCCAGAGCGGGAGAGTCATGGGGGAGACCCAGTACTTC
j_gene: TRBJ1-1; d_gene: .; v_gene: TRBV7-8; abundance: .; CDR3aa: CASSSDSGILNTEAFF; CDR3nt: TGTGCCAGCAGTTCCGATTCAGGGATTTTGAACACTGAAGCTTTCTTT
j_gene: TRBJ2-7; d_gene: .; v_gene: TRBV11-2; abundance: .; CDR3aa: CASSLAFPSHGAYEQYF; CDR3nt: TGTGCCAGCAGCTTAGCTTTCCCGTCACATGGAGCCTACGAGCAGTACTTC
j_gene: TRBJ2-7; d_gene: TRBD1; v_gene: TRBV30; abundance: .; CDR3aa: CAWKGANSYEQYF; CDR3nt: TGTGCCTGGAAGGGGGCGAACTCCTACGAGCAGTACTTC
j_gene: TRBJ2-1; d_gene: TRBD2; v_gene: TRBV9; abundance: .; CDR3aa: CASSLTGTSLNEQFF; CDR3nt: TGTGCCAGCAGCTTGACCGGGACTAGTCTCAATGAGCAGTTCTTC
j_gene: TRBJ2-3; d_gene: TRBD2; v_gene: TRBV27; abundance: .; CDR3aa: CASSPPGLSPRGTQYF; CDR3nt: TGTGCCAGCAGTCCCCCGGGACTAAGCCCTCGGGGGACGCAGTATTTT